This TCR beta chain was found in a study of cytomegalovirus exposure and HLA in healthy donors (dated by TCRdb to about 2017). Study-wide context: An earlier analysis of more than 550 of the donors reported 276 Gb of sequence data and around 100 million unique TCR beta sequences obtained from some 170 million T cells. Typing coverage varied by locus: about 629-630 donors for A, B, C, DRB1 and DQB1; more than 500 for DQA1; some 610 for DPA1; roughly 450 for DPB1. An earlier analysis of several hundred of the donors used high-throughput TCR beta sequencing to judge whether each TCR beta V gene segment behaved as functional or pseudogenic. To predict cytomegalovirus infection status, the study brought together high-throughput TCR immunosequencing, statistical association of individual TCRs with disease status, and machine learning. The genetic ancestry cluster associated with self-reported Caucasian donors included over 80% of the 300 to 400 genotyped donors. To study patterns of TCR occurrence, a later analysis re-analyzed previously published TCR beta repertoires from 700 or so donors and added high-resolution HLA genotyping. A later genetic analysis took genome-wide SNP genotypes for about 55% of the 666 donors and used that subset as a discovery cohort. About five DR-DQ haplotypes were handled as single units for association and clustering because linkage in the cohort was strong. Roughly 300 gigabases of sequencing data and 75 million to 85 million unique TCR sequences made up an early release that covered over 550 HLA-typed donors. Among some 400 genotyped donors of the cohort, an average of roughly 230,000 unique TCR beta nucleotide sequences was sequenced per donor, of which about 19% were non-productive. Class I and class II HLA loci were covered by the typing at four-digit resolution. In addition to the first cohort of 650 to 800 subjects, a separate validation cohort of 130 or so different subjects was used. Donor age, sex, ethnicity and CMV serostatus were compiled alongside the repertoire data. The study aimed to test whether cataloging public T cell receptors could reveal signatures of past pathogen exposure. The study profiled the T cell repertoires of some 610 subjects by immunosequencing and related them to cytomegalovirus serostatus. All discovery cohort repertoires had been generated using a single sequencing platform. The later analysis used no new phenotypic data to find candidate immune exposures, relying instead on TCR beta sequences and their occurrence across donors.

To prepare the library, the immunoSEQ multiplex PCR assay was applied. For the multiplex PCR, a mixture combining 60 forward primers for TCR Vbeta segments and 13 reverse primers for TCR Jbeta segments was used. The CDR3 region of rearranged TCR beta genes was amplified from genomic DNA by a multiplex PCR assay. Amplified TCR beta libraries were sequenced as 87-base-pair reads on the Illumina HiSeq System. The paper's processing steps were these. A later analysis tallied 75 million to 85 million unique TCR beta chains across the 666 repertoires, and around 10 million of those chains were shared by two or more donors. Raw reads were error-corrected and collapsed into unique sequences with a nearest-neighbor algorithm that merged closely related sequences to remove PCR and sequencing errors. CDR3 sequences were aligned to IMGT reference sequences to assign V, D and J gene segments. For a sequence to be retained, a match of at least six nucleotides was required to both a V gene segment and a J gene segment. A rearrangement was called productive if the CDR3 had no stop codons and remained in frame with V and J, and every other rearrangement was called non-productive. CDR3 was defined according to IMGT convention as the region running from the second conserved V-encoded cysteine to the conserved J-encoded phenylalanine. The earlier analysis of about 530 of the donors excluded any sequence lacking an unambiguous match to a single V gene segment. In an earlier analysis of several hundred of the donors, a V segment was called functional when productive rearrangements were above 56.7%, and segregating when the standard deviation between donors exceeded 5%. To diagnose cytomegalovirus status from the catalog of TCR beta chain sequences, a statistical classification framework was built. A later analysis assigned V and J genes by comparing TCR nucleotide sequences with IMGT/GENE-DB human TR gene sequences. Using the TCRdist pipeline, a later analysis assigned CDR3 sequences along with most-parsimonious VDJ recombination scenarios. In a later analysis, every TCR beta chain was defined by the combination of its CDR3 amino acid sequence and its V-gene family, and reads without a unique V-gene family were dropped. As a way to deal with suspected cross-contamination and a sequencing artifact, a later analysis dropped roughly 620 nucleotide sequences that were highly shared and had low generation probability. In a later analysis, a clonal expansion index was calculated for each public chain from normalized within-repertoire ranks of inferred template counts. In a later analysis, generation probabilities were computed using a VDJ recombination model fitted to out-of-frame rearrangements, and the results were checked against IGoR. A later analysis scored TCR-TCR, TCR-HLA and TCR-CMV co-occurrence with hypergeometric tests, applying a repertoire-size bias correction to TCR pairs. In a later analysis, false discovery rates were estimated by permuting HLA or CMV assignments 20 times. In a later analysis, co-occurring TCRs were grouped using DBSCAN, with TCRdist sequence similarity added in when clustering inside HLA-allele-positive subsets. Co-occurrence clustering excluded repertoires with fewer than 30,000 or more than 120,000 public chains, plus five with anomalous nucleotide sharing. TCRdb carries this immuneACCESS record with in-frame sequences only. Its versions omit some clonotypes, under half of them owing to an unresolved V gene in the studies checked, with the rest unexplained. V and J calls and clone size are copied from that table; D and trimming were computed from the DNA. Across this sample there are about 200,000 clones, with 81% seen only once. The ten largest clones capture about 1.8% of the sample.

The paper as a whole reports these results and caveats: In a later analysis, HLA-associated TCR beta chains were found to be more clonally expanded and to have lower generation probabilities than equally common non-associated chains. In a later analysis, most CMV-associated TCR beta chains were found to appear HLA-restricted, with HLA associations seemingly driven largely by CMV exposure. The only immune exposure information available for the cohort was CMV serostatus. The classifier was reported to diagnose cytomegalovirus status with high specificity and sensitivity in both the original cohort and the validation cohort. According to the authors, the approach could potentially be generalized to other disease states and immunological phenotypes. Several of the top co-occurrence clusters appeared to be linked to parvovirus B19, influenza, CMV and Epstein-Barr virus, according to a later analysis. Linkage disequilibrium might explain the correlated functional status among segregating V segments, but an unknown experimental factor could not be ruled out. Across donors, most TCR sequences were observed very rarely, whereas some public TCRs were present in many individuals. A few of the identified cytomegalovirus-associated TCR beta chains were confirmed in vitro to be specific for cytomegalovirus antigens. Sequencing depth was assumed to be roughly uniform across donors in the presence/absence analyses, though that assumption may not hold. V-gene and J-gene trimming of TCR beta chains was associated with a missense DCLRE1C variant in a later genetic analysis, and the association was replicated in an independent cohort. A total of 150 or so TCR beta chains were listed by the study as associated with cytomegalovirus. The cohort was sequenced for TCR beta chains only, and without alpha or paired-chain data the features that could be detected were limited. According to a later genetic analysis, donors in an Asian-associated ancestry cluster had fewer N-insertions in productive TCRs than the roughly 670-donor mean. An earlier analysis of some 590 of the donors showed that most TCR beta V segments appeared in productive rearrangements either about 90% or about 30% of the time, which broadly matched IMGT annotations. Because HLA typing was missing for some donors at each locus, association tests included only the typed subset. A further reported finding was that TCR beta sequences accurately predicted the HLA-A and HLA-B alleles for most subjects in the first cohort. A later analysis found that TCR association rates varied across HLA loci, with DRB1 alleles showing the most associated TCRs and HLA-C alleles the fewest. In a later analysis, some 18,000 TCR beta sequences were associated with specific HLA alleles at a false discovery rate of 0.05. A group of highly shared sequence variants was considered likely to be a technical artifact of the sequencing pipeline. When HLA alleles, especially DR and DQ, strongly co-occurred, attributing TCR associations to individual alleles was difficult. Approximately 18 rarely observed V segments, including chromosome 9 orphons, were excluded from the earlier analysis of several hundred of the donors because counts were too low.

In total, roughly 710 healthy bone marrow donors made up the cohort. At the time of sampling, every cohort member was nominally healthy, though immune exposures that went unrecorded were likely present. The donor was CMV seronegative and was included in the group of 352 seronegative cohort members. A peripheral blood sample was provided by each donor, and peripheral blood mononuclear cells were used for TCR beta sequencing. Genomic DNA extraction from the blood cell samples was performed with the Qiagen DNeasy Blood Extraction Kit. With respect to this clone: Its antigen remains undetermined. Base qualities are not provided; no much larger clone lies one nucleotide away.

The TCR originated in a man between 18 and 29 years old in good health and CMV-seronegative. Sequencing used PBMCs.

The nucleotide sequence reads TGTGCCAGCAGACCGGACAGGGGGAACACCGGGGAGCTGTTTTTT. Its translation is CASRPDRGNTGELFF. The chain is assembled from TRBV27 and TRBJ2-2; 9 junctional bases match TRBD1. CDR1 MNHEY and CDR2 SMNVEV were looked up in the germline V gene (reference sequence). V is cut back by 6 bases and J by 1 base, with 3 bases in the junction unmatched. CDR3 length: 15 amino acids, cysteine to phenylalanine. The kept DNA is CDR3 alone, 45 bases in frame from the first base.